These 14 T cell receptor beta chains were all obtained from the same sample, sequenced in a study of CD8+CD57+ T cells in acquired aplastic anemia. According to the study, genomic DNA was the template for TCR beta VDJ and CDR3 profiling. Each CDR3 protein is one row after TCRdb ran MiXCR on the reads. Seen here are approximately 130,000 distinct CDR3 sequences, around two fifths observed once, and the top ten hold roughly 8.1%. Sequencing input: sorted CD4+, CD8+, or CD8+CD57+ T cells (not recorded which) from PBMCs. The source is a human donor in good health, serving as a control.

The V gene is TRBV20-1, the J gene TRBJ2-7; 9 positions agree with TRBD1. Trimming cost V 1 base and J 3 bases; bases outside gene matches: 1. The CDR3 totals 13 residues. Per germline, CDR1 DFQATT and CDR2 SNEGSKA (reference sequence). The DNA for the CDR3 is TGCAGTGCTAGAGGGGACAGGGACTACGAGCAGTACTTC. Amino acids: CSARGDRDYEQYF.

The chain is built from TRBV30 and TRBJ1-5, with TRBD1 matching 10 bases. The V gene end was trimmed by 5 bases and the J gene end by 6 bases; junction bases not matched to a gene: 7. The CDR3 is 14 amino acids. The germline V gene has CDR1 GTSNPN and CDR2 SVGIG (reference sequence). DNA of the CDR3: TGTGCCTGGGAGGGGACAGGGGTGTTTCAGCCCCAGCATTTT. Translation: CAWEGTGVFQPQHF.

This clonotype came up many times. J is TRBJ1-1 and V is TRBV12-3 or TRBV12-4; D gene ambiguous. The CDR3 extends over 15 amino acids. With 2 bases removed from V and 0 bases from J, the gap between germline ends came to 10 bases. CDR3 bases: TGTGCCAGCAGTTTATTGCAGAGAATGAACACTGAAGCTTTCTTT. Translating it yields CASSLLQRMNTEAFF.

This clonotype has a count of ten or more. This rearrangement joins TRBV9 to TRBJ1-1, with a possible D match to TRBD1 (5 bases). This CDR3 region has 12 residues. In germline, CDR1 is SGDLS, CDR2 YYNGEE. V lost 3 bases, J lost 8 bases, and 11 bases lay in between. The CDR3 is CASSERTNEAFF. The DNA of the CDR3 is TGTGCCAGCAGCGAACGGACAAACGAAGCTTTCTTT.

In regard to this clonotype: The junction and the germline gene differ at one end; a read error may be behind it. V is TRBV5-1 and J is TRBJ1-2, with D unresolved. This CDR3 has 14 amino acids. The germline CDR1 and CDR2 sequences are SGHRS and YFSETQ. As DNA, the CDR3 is TGCGCCAGCAGCTCTGCTCTTGCTAACTATAGCTACACCTTC. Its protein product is CASSSALANYSYTF.

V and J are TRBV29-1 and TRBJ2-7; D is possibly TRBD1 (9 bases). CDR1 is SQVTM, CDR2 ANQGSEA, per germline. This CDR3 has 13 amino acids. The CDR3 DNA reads TGCAGTCGGGGGGGACAGGGATCCTACGAGCAGTACTTC. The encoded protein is CSRGGQGSYEQYF.

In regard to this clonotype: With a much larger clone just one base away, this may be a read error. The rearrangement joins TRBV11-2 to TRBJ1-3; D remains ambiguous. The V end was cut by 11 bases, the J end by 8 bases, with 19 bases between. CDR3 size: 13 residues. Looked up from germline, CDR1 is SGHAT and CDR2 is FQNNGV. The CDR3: CAGTRRRVDTIYF. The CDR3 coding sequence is TGTGCCGGCACCCGAAGGAGGGTTGACACCATATATTTT.

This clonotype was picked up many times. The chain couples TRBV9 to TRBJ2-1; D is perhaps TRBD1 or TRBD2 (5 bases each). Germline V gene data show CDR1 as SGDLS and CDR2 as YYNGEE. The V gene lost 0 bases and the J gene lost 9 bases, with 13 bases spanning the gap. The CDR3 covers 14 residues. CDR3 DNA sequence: TGTGCCAGCAGCGTAGCTGGCGGGCAGGGTGAGCAGTTCTTC. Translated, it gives CASSVAGGQGEQFF.

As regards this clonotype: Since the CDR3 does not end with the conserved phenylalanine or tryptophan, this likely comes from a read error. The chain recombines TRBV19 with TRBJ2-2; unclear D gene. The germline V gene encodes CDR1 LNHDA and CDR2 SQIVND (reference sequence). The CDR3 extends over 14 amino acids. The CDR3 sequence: CASGISGSTGELFL. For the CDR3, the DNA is TGTGCCAGTGGTATTTCGGGTTCCACCGGGGAGCTGTTTCTT.

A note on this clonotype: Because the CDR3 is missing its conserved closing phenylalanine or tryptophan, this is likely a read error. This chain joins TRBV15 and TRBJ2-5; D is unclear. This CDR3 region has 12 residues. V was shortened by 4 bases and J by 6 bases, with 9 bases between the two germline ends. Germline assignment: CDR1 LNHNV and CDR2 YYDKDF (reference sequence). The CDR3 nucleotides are TGTGCCACCAGCAATAGGTGGAAGACCCAGTACTCC. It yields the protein CATSNRWKTQYS.

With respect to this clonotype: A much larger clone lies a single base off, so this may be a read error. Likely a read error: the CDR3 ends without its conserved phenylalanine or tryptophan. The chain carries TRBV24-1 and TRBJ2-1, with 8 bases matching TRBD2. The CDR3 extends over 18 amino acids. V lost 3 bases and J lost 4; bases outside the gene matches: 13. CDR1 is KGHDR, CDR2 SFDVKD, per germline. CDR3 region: CATSDPTPSSGGYNEQFL. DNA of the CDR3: TGTGCCACCAGTGATCCAACTCCCTCGAGCGGGGGTTACAATGAGCAGTTCCTC.

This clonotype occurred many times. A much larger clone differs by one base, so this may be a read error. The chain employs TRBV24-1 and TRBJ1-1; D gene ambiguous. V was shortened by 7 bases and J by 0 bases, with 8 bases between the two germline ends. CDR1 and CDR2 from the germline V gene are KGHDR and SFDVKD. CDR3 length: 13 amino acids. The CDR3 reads CATRPRVNTEAFF. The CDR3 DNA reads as TGTGCCACCAGACCCCGTGTGAACACTGAAGCTTTCTTT.

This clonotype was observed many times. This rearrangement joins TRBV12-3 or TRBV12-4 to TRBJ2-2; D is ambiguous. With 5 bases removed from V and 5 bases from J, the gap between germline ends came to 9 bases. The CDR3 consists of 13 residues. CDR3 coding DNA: TGTGCCAGCAGTCCTCGGTTAACCGGGGAGCTGTTTTTT. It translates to CASSPRLTGELFF.

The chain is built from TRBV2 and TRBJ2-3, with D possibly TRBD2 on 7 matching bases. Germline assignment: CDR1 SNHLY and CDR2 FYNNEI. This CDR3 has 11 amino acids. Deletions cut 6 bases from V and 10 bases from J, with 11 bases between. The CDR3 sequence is CASRGGGPQYF. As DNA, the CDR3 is TGTGCCAGCAGGGGCGGGGGCCCGCAGTATTTT.